What follows are 4 T cell receptor beta chains derived from one specimen sequenced in a study of response to subunit inactivated influenza vaccine. TCRdb recomputed calls from the RT-PCR reads with MiXCR, one row per CDR3 protein. The table has about 570,000 distinct CDR3 sequences, approximately 10% seen once. This sample also belongs to another study, concerning T cells expressing NK-cell markers. That paper adds: For TCR beta, cDNA was produced by 5'RACE template switching with UMIs.

Specimen: PBMCs from blood, collected on the day of vaccination. All receptors come from a man aged 45 to 65 who received an inactivated influenza vaccine.

Ten or more counts support this clonotype. This chain links TRBV12-3 or TRBV12-4 with TRBJ2-2, with D unresolved. Trimming pared 5 bases from V and 3 bases from J, leaving 7 bases between. This CDR3 region has 13 residues. The CDR3, as DNA: TGTGCCAGCAGTCAAAGATACACCGGGGAGCTGTTTTTT. Residues: CASSQRYTGELFF.

This clonotype has just a few counts. The CDR3 bases are TGTGCCACCAGAGGGAACAGCTCCTACGAGCAGTACTTC. Its protein product is CATRGNSSYEQYF. The chain joins TRBV10-3 to TRBJ2-7, with D possibly TRBD2 on 5 matching bases. Trimming removed 10 bases from V and 0 bases from J, with 13 bases in between. The V gene's germline CDR1 is ENHRY and CDR2 SYGVKD. This CDR3 comprises 13 residues.

This clonotype was counted between two and nine times. The chain is built from TRBV30 and TRBJ2-7; possible D gene TRBD2, 5 bases. The CDR3 extends over 14 amino acids. V was pared by 0 bases and J by 1 base, with 10 bases between. Germline V CDR1 and CDR2: GTSNPN, SVGIG (reference sequence). The chain's CDR3 is CAWSVGGLSYEQYF. The CDR3, as DNA: TGTGCCTGGAGTGTCGGCGGACTGTCCTACGAGCAGTACTTC.

The genes are TRBV30 and TRBJ2-5; D ambiguous. V lost 3 bases, J lost 1 base, and 6 bases lay in between. Germline V gene data show CDR1 as GTSNPN and CDR2 as SVGIG (reference sequence). The CDR3 extends over 12 amino acids. The CDR3 nucleotides read TGTGCCTGGAGGGGGATCCAAGAGACCCAGTACTTC. Encoded protein: CAWRGIQETQYF.